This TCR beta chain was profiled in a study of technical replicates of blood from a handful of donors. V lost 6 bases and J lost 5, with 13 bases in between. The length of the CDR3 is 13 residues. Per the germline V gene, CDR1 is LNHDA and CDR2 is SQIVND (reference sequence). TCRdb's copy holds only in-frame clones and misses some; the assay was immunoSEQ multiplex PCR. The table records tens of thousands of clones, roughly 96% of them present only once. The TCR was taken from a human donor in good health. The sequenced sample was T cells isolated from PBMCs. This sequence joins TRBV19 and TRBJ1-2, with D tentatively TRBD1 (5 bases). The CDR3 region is CASRDDREYGYTF. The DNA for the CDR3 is TGTGCCAGTAGGGACGACAGAGAGTATGGCTACACCTTC.